This T cell receptor beta chain is from a study of cytomegalovirus exposure and HLA in healthy donors. General study points: Later examination showed HLA-associated TCR beta chains had greater clonal expansion than equally common others. The study had only CMV serostatus as immune exposure information. As a later analysis showed, several of the most significant clusters appeared to be linked to common viral pathogens.

Germline values: CDR1 SGHVS, CDR2 FNYEAQ. Germline trimming cut 5 bases from V and 0 bases from J; bases unmatched to any gene: 8. The CDR3 consists of 18 residues. PCR involved 60 Vbeta and 13 Jbeta primers. The repertoire was sequenced with immunoSEQ multiplex PCR; TCRdb's copy has only in-frame clones and lacks some. This sample has 100,000 to 150,000 clones, with about four fifths found just once. With regard to this clone: Its antigen is still unknown.

V is TRBV7-6 and J is TRBJ2-6; 9 bases agree with TRBD1. The specimen sequenced was PBMCs. The sequence was obtained from a woman aged 60-75 years in good health and CMV-seropositive. CDR3 sequence: CASSPKLQGASGANVLTF. CDR3 sequence (DNA): TGTGCCAGCAGCCCTAAGTTACAGGGGGCCTCTGGGGCCAACGTCCTGACTTTC.